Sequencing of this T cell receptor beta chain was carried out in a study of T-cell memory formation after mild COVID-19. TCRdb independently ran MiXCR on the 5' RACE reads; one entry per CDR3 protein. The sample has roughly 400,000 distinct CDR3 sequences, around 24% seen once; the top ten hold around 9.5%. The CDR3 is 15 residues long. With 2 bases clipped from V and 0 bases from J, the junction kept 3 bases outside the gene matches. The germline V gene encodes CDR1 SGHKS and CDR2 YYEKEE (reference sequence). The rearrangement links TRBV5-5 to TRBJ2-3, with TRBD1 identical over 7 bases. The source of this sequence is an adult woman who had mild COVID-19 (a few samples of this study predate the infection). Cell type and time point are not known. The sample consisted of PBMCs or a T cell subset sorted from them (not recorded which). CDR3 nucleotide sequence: TGTGCCAGCAGCTTCCCGACAGGGAGCACAGATACGCAGTATTTT. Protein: CASSFPTGSTDTQYF. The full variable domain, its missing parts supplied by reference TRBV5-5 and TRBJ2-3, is DAGVTQSPTHLIKTRGQQVTLRCSPISGHKSVSWYQQVLGQGPQFIFQYYEKEERGRGNFPDRFSARQFPNYSSELNVNALLLGDSALYLCASSFPTGSTDTQYFGPGTRLTVL.